Listed below are T cell receptor beta chains from one sample, sequenced in a study of T cells expressing NK-cell markers. After re-calling the 5' RACE reads, TCRdb lists one entry per CDR3 protein, DNA absent. The listing records some 150,000 distinct CDR3 sequences. What was sequenced was blood T cells: a sorted CD56 or NKG2C T cell subset, CD4+ or CD8+ T cells, or bulk PBMC T cells (not recorded which). The receptors were sampled from a woman aged 50 to 60 in good health. CDR3s include the opening cysteine and the closing phenylalanine or tryptophan.

V: TRBV7-3
J: TRBJ1-6
CDR3: CASSLTWGSPLHF

V: TRBV7-9
J: TRBJ2-1
CDR3: CASSPRQGAYNEQFF

V: TRBV12-3/TRBV12-4
J: TRBJ2-1
CDR3: CASSPFLRGRNNEQFF

V: TRBV6-5
J: TRBJ2-1
CDR3: CASSYGGLVGDEQFF

V: TRBV4-1
J: TRBJ2-7
CDR3: CASSQGGLAGNEQYF

V: TRBV2
J: TRBJ1-1
CDR3: CASSEEMGELVEAFF

V: TRBV20-1
J: TRBJ1-2
CDR3: CSASENSGTVGYTF

V: TRBV29-1
J: TRBJ1-2
CDR3: CSVDWQGQGYGYTF

V: TRBV24-1
J: TRBJ2-7
CDR3: CATSDAEGTKSEQYF

V: TRBV7-7
J: TRBJ2-1
CDR3: CASSLAGSGSNQALGEQFF

V: TRBV19
J: TRBJ2-3
CDR3: CASSIPARGGPGTDTQYF

V: TRBV6-2/TRBV6-3
J: TRBJ1-2
CDR3: CASRTGLRGYTF

V: TRBV21-1
J: TRBJ2-1
CDR3: CASSNPFIRTQFF

V: TRBV12-3/TRBV12-4
J: TRBJ2-5
CDR3: CASSFVVIETQYF

V: TRBV4-2
J: TRBJ1-2
CDR3: CASSQAPIRDIWGYGYTF

V: TRBV2
J: TRBJ2-7
CDR3: CASSGGDSKLDEQYF

V: TRBV27
J: TRBJ1-2
CDR3: CASSLQMDPAGDYGYTF

V: TRBV20-1
J: TRBJ2-5
CDR3: CSARLLGTGGSETQYF

V: TRBV6-5
J: TRBJ2-1
CDR3: CASSYSGGRGGDEQFF

V: TRBV24-1
J: TRBJ2-1
CDR3: CATSDWASEQFF

V: TRBV5-1
J: TRBJ2-1
CDR3: CASSHALAGGRDEQFF

V: TRBV4-1
J: TRBJ2-7
CDR3: CASSGPGLASYEQYF

V: TRBV6-1
J: TRBJ2-2
CDR3: CASEAGQVNTGELFF

V: TRBV7-8
J: TRBJ2-1
CDR3: CASSRGWDEQFF

V: TRBV9
J: TRBJ2-2
CDR3: CASSVADRIETTGELFF

V: TRBV4-1
J: TRBJ1-1
CDR3: CASSQPGTGMAEAFF

V: TRBV4-1
J: TRBJ2-3
CDR3: CASSPVAADTQYF

V: TRBV7-2
J: TRBJ2-7
CDR3: CASSLLAGDLYEQYF

V: TRBV19
J: TRBJ1-1
CDR3: CASSNLDRVTEDFF

V: TRBV6-5
J: TRBJ2-5
CDR3: CASSYSSRASQETQYF

V: TRBV5-1
J: TRBJ1-1
CDR3: CASSLGRAPPNTEAFF

V: TRBV2
J: TRBJ2-6
CDR3: CASLLAEGANVLTF

V: TRBV3-1
J: TRBJ2-1
CDR3: CASSPRAGLAGGTNEQFF

V: TRBV7-9
J: TRBJ2-7
CDR3: CASSSHLSSYEQYF

V: TRBV12-3/TRBV12-4
J: TRBJ2-2
CDR3: CASRFPGPAGELFF

V: TRBV20-1
J: TRBJ2-2
CDR3: CSARGRGQNTGELFF

V: TRBV7-9
J: TRBJ2-7
CDR3: CASSSNLGGNYEQYF

V: TRBV10-3
J: TRBJ2-1
CDR3: CAINARGGNEQFF

V: TRBV15
J: TRBJ2-3
CDR3: CATSSTDTQYF

V: TRBV12-3/TRBV12-4
J: TRBJ2-5
CDR3: CASSLGTSQETQYF

V: TRBV24-1
J: TRBJ2-2
CDR3: CATSARGSFPTGELFF

V: TRBV11-2
J: TRBJ1-6
CDR3: CASSLVPSSYNSPLHF

V: TRBV5-1
J: TRBJ2-5
CDR3: CASSSEESGPWETQYF

V: TRBV12-3/TRBV12-4
J: TRBJ1-2
CDR3: CASSLATGAYGYTF

V: TRBV9
J: TRBJ2-5
CDR3: CASSVGLGGVETQYF

V: TRBV24-1
J: TRBJ2-5
CDR3: CATSRLDQETQYF

V: TRBV24-1
J: TRBJ1-5
CDR3: CATSAGNQPQHF

V: TRBV13
J: TRBJ2-3
CDR3: CASSLLQEHSTDTQYF

V: TRBV6-5
J: TRBJ2-1
CDR3: CASIGGSYNEQFF